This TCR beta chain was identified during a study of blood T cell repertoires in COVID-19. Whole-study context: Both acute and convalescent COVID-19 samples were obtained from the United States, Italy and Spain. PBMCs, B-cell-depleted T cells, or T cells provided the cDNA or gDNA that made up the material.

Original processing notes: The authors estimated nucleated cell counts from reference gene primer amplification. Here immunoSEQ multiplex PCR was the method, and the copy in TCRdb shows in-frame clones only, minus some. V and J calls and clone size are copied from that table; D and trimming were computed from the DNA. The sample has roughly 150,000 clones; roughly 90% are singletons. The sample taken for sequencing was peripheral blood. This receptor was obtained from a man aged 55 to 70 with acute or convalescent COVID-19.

The CDR3 region is CASSGGRTGGAGQPQHF. The CDR3 nucleotides read TGTGCCAGCAGTGGAGGAAGGACAGGGGGCGCGGGTCAGCCCCAGCATTTT. The chain has TRBV6-1 and TRBJ1-5, with 11 bases aligning to TRBD1. CDR3 length: 17 amino acids. V dropped 4 bases and J dropped 6; count of bases not matched to a gene: 11. Germline V gene lookup returns CDR1 MNHNS and CDR2 SASEGT.